This TCR beta chain was documented in a study of T cells in Graves' hyperthyroidism and ophthalmopathy. CDR3 size: 15 residues. With V trimmed by 5 bases and J by 2 bases, 8 bases remained unmatched. CDR1 is SEHNR and CDR2 is FQNEAQ in the germline V gene (reference sequence). RNA transcripts provided the source from which TCR beta CDR3 regions were amplified. HTBI primers drove first-round RT-PCR of the TCR CDR3. MiXCR was run by TCRdb on the multiplex PCR reads, yielding one entry per CDR3 protein. Of hundreds of thousands of distinct CDR3 sequences detected, about 20% appear once; the ten largest clones hold about 60%.

This receptor was taken from a man aged 30 to 39 with Graves' ophthalmopathy. The chain uses TRBV7-9 and TRBJ2-5; TRBD1 agrees at 7 bases. The sequencing sample was made of blood. The CDR3 sequence: CASSRRQGRQETQYF. CDR3 bases: TGTGCCAGCAGCAGAAGACAGGGCCGACAAGAGACCCAGTACTTC.